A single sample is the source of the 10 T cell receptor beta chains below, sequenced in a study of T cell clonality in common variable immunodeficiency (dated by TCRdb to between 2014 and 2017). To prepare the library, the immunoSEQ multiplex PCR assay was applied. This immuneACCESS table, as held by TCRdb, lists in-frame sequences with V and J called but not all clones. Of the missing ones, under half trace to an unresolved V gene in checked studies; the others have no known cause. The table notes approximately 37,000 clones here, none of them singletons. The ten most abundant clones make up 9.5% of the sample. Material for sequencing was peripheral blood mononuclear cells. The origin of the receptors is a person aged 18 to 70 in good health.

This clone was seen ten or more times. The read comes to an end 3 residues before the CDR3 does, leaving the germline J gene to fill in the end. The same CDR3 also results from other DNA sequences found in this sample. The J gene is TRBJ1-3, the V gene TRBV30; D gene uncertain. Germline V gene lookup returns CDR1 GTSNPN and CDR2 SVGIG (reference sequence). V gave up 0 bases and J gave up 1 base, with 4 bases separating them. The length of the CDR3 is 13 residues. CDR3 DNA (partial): TGTGCCTGGAGTGTACAGTCTGGAAACACC. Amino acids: CAWSVQSGNT. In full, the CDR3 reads CAWSVQSGNTIYF. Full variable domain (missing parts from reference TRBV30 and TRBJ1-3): SQTIHQWPATLVQPVGSPLSLECTVEGTSNPNLYWYRQAAGRGLQLLFYSVGIGQISSEVPQNLSASRPQDRQFILSSKKLLLSDSGFYLCAWSVQSGNTIYFGEGSWLTVV.

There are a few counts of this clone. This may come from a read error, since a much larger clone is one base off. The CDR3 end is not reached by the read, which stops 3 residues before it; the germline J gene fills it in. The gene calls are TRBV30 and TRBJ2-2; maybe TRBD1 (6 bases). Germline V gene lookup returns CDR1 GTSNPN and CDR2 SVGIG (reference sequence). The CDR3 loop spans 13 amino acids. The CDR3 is CAWNRQEGSPLFF. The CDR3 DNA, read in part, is TGTGCCTGGAACCGACAGGAAGGTTCACCG.

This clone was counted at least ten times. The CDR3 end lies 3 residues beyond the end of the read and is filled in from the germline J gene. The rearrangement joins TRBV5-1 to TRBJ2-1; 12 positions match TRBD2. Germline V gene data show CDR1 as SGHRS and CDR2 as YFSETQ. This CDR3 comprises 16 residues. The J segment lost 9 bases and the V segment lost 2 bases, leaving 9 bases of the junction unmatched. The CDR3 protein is CASSFLAGGPDGEQFF. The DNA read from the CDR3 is TGCGCCAGCAGCTTTCTAGCGGGAGGGCCCGATGGTGAG. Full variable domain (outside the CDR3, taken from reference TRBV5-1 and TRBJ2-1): KAGVTQTPRYLIKTRGQQVTLSCSPISGHRSVSWYQQTPGQGLQFLFEYFSETQRNKGNFPGRFSGRQFSNSRSEMNVSTLELGDSALYLCASSFLAGGPDGEQFFGPGTRLTVL.

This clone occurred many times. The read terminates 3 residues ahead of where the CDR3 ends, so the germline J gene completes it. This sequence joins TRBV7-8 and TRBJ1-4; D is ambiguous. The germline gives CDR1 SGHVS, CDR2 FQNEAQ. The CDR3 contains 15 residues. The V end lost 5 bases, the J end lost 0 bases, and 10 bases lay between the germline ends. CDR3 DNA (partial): TGTGCCAGCAGCCCGGTCCTCGCAACTAATGAAAAA. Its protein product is CASSPVLATNEK. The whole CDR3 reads CASSPVLATNEKLFF.

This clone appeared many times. Partial CDR3 DNA: TGTGCCAGCAGCCCCCTTACTCGGCAGCGGGCTGAA. Its protein product is CASSPLTRQRAE. The full CDR3 is CASSPLTRQRAEAFF. V gene TRBV11-2 combines with J gene TRBJ1-1; D unclear. The missing CDR3 end, 3 residues past where the read stops, is filled in from the germline J gene. Germline CDR1 is SGHAT and CDR2 is FQNNGV. The CDR3 extends over 15 amino acids. V lost 5 bases and J 6 bases, leaving 19 bases between the germline ends.

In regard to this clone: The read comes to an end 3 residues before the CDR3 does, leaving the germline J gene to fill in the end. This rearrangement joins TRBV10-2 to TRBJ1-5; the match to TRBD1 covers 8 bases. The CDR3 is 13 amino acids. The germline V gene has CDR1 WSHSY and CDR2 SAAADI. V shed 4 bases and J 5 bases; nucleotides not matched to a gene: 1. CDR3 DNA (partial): TGCGCCAGCAGTGGGGGACAGGATCAGCCC. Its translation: CASSGGQDQP. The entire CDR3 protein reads CASSGGQDQPQHF.

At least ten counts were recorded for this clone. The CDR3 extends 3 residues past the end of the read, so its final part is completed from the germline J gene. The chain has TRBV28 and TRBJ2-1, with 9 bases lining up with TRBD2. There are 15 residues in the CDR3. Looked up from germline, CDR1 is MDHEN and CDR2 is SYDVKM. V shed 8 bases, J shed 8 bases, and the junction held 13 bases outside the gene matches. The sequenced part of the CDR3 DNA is TGTGCCAGCGTACCTTTAGCGGGAGTCGGGGATGAG. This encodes CASVPLAGVGDE. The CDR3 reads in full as CASVPLAGVGDEQFF.

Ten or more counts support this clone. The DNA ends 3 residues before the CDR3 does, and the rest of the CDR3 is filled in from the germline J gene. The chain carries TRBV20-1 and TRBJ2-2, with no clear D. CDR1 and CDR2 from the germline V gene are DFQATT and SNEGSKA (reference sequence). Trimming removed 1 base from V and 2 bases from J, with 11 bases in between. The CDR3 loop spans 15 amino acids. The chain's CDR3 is CSARGLTINTGELFF. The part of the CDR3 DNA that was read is TGCAGTGCTAGAGGACTTACCATTAACACCGGGGAG.

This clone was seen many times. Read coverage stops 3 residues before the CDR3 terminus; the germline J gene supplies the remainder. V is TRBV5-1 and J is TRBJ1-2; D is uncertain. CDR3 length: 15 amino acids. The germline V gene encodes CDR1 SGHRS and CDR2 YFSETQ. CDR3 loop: CASSFGLAGGETYTF. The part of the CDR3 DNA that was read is TGCGCCAGCAGCTTTGGACTAGCGGGAGGAGAGACC.

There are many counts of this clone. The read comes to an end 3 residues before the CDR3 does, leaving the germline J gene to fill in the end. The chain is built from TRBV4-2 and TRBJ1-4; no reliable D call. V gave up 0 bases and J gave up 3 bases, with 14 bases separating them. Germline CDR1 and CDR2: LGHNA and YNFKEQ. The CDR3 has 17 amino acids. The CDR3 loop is CASSQEFSFGANEKLFF. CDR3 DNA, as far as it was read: TGTGCCAGCAGCCAAGAATTCTCGTTCGGTGCTAATGAAAAA.